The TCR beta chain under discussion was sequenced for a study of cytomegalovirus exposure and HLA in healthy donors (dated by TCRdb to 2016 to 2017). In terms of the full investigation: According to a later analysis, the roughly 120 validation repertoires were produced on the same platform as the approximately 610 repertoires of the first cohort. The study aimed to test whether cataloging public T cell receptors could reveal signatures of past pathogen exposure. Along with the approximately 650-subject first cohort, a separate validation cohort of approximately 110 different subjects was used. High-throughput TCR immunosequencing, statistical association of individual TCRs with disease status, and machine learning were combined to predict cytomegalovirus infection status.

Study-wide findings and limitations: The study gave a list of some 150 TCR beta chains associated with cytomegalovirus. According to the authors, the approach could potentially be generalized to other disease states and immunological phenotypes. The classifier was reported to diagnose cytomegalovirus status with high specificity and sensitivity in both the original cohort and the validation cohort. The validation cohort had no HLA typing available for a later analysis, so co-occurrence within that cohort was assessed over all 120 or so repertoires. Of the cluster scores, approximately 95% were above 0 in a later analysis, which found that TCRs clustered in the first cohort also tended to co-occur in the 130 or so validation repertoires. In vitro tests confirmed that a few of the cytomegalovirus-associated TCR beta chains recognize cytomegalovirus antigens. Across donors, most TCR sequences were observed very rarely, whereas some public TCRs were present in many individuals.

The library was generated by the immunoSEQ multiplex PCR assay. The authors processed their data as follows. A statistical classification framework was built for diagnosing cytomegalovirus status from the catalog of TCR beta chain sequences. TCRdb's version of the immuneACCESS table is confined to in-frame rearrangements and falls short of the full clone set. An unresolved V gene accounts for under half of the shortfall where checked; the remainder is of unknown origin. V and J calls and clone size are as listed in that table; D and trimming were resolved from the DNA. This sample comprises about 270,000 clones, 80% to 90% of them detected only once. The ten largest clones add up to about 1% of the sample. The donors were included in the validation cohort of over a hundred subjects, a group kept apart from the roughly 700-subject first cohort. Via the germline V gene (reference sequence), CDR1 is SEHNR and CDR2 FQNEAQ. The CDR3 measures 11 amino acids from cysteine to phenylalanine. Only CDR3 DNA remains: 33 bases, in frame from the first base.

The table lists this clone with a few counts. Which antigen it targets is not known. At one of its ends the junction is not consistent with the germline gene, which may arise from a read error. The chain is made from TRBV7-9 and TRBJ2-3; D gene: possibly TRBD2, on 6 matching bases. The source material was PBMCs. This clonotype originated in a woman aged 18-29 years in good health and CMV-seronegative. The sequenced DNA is TGTGCCCCCGAGGGCGGGACGTCGGTCCCCTTT. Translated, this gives CAPEGGTSVPF. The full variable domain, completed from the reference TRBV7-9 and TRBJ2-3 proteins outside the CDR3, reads DTGVSQNPRHKITKRGQNVTFRCDPISEHNRLYWYRQTLGQGPEFLTYFQNEAQLEKSRLLSDRFSAERPKGSFSTLEIQRTEQGDSAMYLCAPEGGTSVPFGPGTRLTVL.